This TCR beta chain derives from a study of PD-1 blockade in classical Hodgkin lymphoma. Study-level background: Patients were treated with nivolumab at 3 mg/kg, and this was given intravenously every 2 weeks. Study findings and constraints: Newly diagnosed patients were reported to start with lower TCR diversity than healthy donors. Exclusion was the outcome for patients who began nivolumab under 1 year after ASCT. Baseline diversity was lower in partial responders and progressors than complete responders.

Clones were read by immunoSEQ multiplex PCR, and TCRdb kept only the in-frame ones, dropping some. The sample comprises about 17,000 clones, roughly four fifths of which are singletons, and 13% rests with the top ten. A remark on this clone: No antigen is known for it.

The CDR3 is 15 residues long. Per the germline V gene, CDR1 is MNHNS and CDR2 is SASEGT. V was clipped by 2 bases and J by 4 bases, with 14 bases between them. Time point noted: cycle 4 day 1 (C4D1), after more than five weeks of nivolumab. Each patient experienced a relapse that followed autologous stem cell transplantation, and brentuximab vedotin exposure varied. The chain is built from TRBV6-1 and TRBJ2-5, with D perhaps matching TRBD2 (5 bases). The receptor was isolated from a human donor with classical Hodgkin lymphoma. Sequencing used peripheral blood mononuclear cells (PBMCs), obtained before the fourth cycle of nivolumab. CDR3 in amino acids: CASSESPTIIETQYF. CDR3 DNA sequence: TGTGCCAGCAGTGAATCCCCGACTATCATAGAGACCCAGTACTTC.